The rows below give T cell receptor beta chains drawn from one sample of a study of technical replicates of blood from a few donors. Here immunoSEQ multiplex PCR was the method, and the copy in TCRdb shows in-frame clones only, minus some. The sample yields 11,000 to 15,000 clones, roughly 80% seen once. The specimen was PBMCs. These receptors were taken from a human donor in good health. CDR3s leave out the opening cysteine and the closing phenylalanine or tryptophan. Fields, in order: V gene, J gene, CDR3 length, CDR3 protein.

V gene: TRBV28; J gene: TRBJ2-5; CDR3 length: 12; CDR3 protein: ASSLGQAQETQY
V gene: TRBV18; J gene: TRBJ2-7; CDR3 length: 11; CDR3 protein: ASSPPVQYEQY
V gene: TRBV28; J gene: TRBJ2-5; CDR3 length: 12; CDR3 protein: AGPFGGDQETQY
V gene: TRBV28; J gene: TRBJ2-1; CDR3 length: 12; CDR3 protein: ASSLGGFGDEQF
V gene: TRBV2; J gene: TRBJ2-5; CDR3 length: 11; CDR3 protein: ATSVGRQETQY
V gene: TRBV7-8; J gene: TRBJ1-1; CDR3 length: 12; CDR3 protein: ASSRGYANTEAF
V gene: TRBV27; J gene: TRBJ1-2; CDR3 length: 14; CDR3 protein: ASSLLGGAPNYGYT
V gene: TRBV2; J gene: TRBJ2-3; CDR3 length: 12; CDR3 protein: ASSAAETTDTQY
V gene: TRBV4-2; J gene: TRBJ2-7; CDR3 length: 13; CDR3 protein: ASSQVPSLNYEQY
V gene: TRBV5-1; J gene: TRBJ2-3; CDR3 length: 12; CDR3 protein: ASRRTSGTDTQY
V gene: TRBV27; J gene: TRBJ2-1; CDR3 length: 13; CDR3 protein: ASRDGQGLGNEQF
V gene: TRBV5-1; J gene: TRBJ2-7; CDR3 length: 14; CDR3 protein: ASSLGVRVLLGEQY
V gene: TRBV7-6; J gene: TRBJ2-7; CDR3 length: 13; CDR3 protein: ASSLGLAGTYEQY
V gene: TRBV7-6; J gene: TRBJ2-7; CDR3 length: 13; CDR3 protein: ASSLGTVPAYEQY
V gene: TRBV6-1; J gene: TRBJ1-1; CDR3 length: 11; CDR3 protein: ASSLTENTEAF
V gene: TRBV2; J gene: TRBJ2-3; CDR3 length: 14; CDR3 protein: ASSPSSARSTDTQY
V gene: TRBV21-1; J gene: TRBJ2-5; CDR3 length: 10; CDR3 protein: ASTPDSETQY
V gene: TRBV6-6; J gene: TRBJ2-1; CDR3 length: 13; CDR3 protein: ASSSLAGYYNEQF
V gene: TRBV12-5; J gene: TRBJ2-1; CDR3 length: 13; CDR3 protein: ASGTGTAVDNEQF
V gene: TRBV19; J gene: TRBJ1-5; CDR3 length: 12; CDR3 protein: ASSRLGLNQPQH
V gene: TRBV10-2; J gene: TRBJ2-1; CDR3 length: 11; CDR3 protein: ASSESGLNEQF
V gene: TRBV29-1; J gene: TRBJ2-3; CDR3 length: 10; CDR3 protein: SARTGEDTQY
V gene: TRBV18; J gene: TRBJ2-3; CDR3 length: 11; CDR3 protein: ASSLNQGDTQY
V gene: TRBV6-5; J gene: TRBJ2-1; CDR3 length: 14; CDR3 protein: ASSFGGIATYNEQF
V gene: TRBV28; J gene: TRBJ2-1; CDR3 length: 15; CDR3 protein: ASLTQAGASDYNEQF
V gene: TRBV7-9; J gene: TRBJ1-1; CDR3 length: 10; CDR3 protein: ASSLAVTEAF
V gene: TRBV7-2; J gene: TRBJ2-7; CDR3 length: 12; CDR3 protein: ASSPTSGSYEQY
V gene: TRBV5-1; J gene: TRBJ1-3; CDR3 length: 12; CDR3 protein: ASSWDSSGNTIY
V gene: TRBV19; J gene: TRBJ2-7; CDR3 length: 11; CDR3 protein: ASSMGLVYEQY
V gene: TRBV27; J gene: TRBJ2-1; CDR3 length: 13; CDR3 protein: ASSLSGSSYNEQF
V gene: TRBV28; J gene: TRBJ1-4; CDR3 length: 13; CDR3 protein: ASSSQGANNEKLF
V gene: TRBV29-1; J gene: TRBJ2-1; CDR3 length: 12; CDR3 protein: SVKAGNPYNEQF
V gene: TRBV14; J gene: TRBJ1-3; CDR3 length: 13; CDR3 protein: ASSRYRNSGNTIY
V gene: TRBV5-4; J gene: TRBJ2-1; CDR3 length: 14; CDR3 protein: ASSFGGGMGRREQF
V gene: TRBV9; J gene: TRBJ2-7; CDR3 length: 12; CDR3 protein: ASSVGLGLYEQY
V gene: TRBV30; J gene: TRBJ2-1; CDR3 length: 13; CDR3 protein: AWSATSGNYNEQF
V gene: TRBV5-1; J gene: TRBJ2-5; CDR3 length: 12; CDR3 protein: ASRGARVEETQY
V gene: TRBV5-1; J gene: TRBJ2-3; CDR3 length: 14; CDR3 protein: ASSPPGQPYTDTQY
V gene: TRBV29-1; J gene: TRBJ2-1; CDR3 length: 13; CDR3 protein: SVDYFGTRYNEQF
V gene: TRBV2; J gene: TRBJ1-4; CDR3 length: 13; CDR3 protein: ASDYTGGAGEKLF
V gene: TRBV5-8; J gene: TRBJ2-5; CDR3 length: 12; CDR3 protein: ASSMGTGIETQY
V gene: TRBV11-3; J gene: TRBJ2-1; CDR3 length: 11; CDR3 protein: ASSSLRGKEQF
V gene: TRBV18; J gene: TRBJ1-1; CDR3 length: 13; CDR3 protein: ASSPRQEENTEAF
V gene: TRBV15; J gene: TRBJ2-7; CDR3 length: 11; CDR3 protein: ATSREGTGEQY
V gene: TRBV7-9; J gene: TRBJ1-2; CDR3 length: 11; CDR3 protein: ASTLGQGDGYT
V gene: TRBV14; J gene: TRBJ1-1; CDR3 length: 12; CDR3 protein: ATLPWRGNTEAF
V gene: TRBV2; J gene: TRBJ2-1; CDR3 length: 13; CDR3 protein: ASSESGMDYNEQF
V gene: TRBV19; J gene: TRBJ1-4; CDR3 length: 12; CDR3 protein: ASSPLQGNEKLF
V gene: TRBV11-3; J gene: TRBJ1-1; CDR3 length: 11; CDR3 protein: ASSLRGNAEAF
V gene: TRBV28; J gene: TRBJ2-3; CDR3 length: 12; CDR3 protein: ASSPGTTIDTQY
V gene: TRBV19; J gene: TRBJ1-5; CDR3 length: 13; CDR3 protein: ASSIEHRGGQPQH
V gene: TRBV7-2; J gene: TRBJ1-2; CDR3 length: 13; CDR3 protein: ASSLGSVQPYGYT
V gene: TRBV2; J gene: TRBJ2-7; CDR3 length: 9; CDR3 protein: AGQGAYEQY
V gene: TRBV16; J gene: TRBJ1-1; CDR3 length: 11; CDR3 protein: ASSQSRNTEAF